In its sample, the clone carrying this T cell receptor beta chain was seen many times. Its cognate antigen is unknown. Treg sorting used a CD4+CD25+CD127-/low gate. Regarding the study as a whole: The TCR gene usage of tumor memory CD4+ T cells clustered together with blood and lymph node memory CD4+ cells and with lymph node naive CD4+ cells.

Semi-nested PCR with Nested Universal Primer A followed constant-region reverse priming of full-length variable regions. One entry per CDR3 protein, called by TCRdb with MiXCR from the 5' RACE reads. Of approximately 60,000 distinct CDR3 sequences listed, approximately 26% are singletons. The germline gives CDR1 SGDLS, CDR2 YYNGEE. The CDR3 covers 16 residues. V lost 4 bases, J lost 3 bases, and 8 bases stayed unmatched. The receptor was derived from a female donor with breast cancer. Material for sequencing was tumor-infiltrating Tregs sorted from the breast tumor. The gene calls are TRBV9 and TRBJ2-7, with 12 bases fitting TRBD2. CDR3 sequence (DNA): TGTGCCAGCAGCCCCCAAGGGACTAGCGGGTTCTACGAGCAGTACTTC. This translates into CASSPQGTSGFYEQYF.